These 3 T cell receptor beta chains share one sample of origin, sequenced in a study of cytomegalovirus exposure and HLA in healthy donors. The PCR was carried out with 60 Vbeta primers and 13 Jbeta primers. Some clones are missing from TCRdb's copy, which holds only in-frame ones; the method was immunoSEQ multiplex PCR. Here the sample spans some 30,000 clones, around 40% being singletons. The sequenced sample was PBMCs. The origin of the receptors is a woman aged 45-65 years in good health and CMV-seronegative.

The count of this clone is one. DNA of the CDR3: TGCGCCAGCAGAGTCTCAACGCGGGACGACGAGCAGTTCTTC. Amino acid sequence: CASRVSTRDDEQFF. The chain uses TRBV5-1 and TRBJ2-1, with a tentative D call TRBD2 (6 bases). The CDR3 consists of 14 residues. V was shortened by 5 bases and J by 10 bases, with 19 bases between the two germline ends. Germline CDR1 and CDR2: SGHRS and YFSETQ.

This rearrangement joins TRBV6-1 to TRBJ1-4, with no clear D. Germline values: CDR1 MNHNS, CDR2 SASEGT. Deletions cut 6 bases from V and 4 bases from J, with 12 bases between. CDR3 size: 14 residues. CDR3 coding DNA: TGTGCCAGCAGCCTGGGCCAAGTTAATGAAAAACTGTTTTTT. Translating gives CASSLGQVNEKLFF.

The chain recombines TRBV27 with TRBJ2-7, with 7 bases aligning to TRBD1. Losses at the gene ends were 4 bases for V and 3 bases for J; bases not matched to a gene: 6. CDR3 length: 14 residues. Germline V CDR1 and CDR2: MNHEY, SMNVEV (reference sequence). This chain's CDR3 is CASSYGTDYYEQYF. For the CDR3, the DNA is TGTGCCAGCAGTTATGGGACAGACTACTACGAGCAGTACTTC.